The entry that follows covers one T cell receptor (beta chain) sequence. What antigen it recognizes has not been identified. No base quality information exists; no much larger clone differs at one position. Trimming at the junction amounts to 2 bases on V and 1 base on J, and the germline ends lie 15 bases apart. For CDR1 and CDR2, the germline V gene lists MNHNS and SASEGT. The CDR3 has 17 amino acids, counting the end cysteine and phenylalanine. The CDR3 DNA has 51 bases and is translated from base 1. This sample was included in a study of cytomegalovirus exposure and HLA in healthy donors (dated by TCRdb to the late 2010s). Describing the broader study: According to an earlier analysis of 450 to 650 of the donors, about 179 million T cells yielded roughly 100 million unique TCR beta sequences and around 280 Gb of sequence data. Across about 370 genotyped donors of the cohort, an average of about 220,000 unique TCR beta nucleotide sequences per donor were sequenced, and 15% to 20% of those sequences were non-productive. Four or five DR-DQ haplotypes were treated as single units for association and clustering because of strong linkage in the cohort. The T cell repertoires of 700 or so subjects were profiled by immunosequencing and related to cytomegalovirus serostatus. In the later analysis, no new phenotypic data were used to find candidate immune exposures; instead, reliance was placed on TCR beta sequences and their occurrence across donors. In an earlier analysis of roughly 540 of the donors, high-throughput TCR beta sequencing was used to judge whether each TCR beta V gene segment behaved as functional or pseudogenic. An early release covering roughly 600 HLA-typed donors comprised approximately 300 gigabases of sequencing data and about 90 million unique TCR sequences. HLA typing covered class I and class II loci at four-digit resolution. Donor age, sex, ethnicity and CMV serostatus were collected together with the repertoire data. The aim of the study was to test whether cataloging public T cell receptors could identify signatures of past pathogen exposure. Typing coverage varied by locus: 629-630 donors for A, B, C, DRB1 and DQB1; some 520 for DQA1; about 590 for DPA1; approximately 450 for DPB1. To predict cytomegalovirus infection status, the study brought together high-throughput TCR immunosequencing, statistical association of individual TCRs with disease status, and machine learning. In addition to the first cohort of 666 subjects, a separate validation cohort of about 120 different subjects was used. To study patterns of TCR occurrence, a later analysis re-analyzed previously published TCR beta repertoires from 600 to 750 donors and added high-resolution HLA genotyping. In a later genetic analysis, genome-wide SNP genotypes for about three fifths of the roughly 670 donors were used, and that subset was treated as a discovery cohort. The genetic ancestry cluster associated with self-reported Caucasian donors included around four fifths of the roughly 410 genotyped donors. Every discovery cohort repertoire had been produced on one sequencing platform.

Preparation of the library involved the immunoSEQ multiplex PCR assay. For the multiplex PCR, a mixture combining 60 forward primers for TCR Vbeta segments and 13 reverse primers for TCR Jbeta segments was used. The CDR3 region of rearranged TCR beta genes was amplified from genomic DNA by a multiplex PCR assay. On the Illumina HiSeq System, the amplified TCR beta libraries were sequenced as 87-base-pair reads. From the authors' description of their analysis: A later analysis tallied about 77 million unique TCR beta chains across the 660 or so repertoires, and 10 million to 11 million of those chains were shared by two or more donors. To remove PCR and sequencing errors, raw reads were error-corrected and collapsed into unique sequences using a nearest-neighbor algorithm that merged closely related sequences. V, D and J gene segments were assigned by aligning CDR3 sequences to IMGT reference sequences. Each retained sequence needed at least a six-nucleotide match to both a V gene segment and a J gene segment. Rearrangements were called productive when the CDR3 lacked stop codons and stayed in frame with V and J; all others were non-productive. Following IMGT convention, CDR3 was defined as the stretch from the second conserved V-encoded cysteine to the conserved J-encoded phenylalanine. In an earlier analysis of 500 to 650 of the donors, sequences lacking an unambiguous match to a single V gene segment were excluded. An earlier analysis of a few hundred of the donors classified V segments as functional when productive rearrangements were above 56.7% and as segregating when the standard deviation between donors was above 5%. A statistical classification framework was developed to diagnose cytomegalovirus status using the catalog of TCR beta chain sequences. V and J gene assignment, in a later analysis, came from comparing TCR nucleotide sequences with IMGT/GENE-DB human TR gene sequences. In a later analysis, CDR3 sequences and most-parsimonious VDJ recombination scenarios were assigned using the TCRdist pipeline. A later analysis defined each TCR beta chain by its CDR3 amino acid sequence plus V-gene family, and excluded reads lacking a unique V-gene family. In a later analysis, around 600 highly shared, low-generation-probability nucleotide sequences were removed to address suspected cross-contamination and a sequencing artifact. In a later analysis, a clonal expansion index for each public chain was calculated from normalized within-repertoire ranks of inferred template counts. A later analysis computed generation probabilities with a VDJ recombination model fitted to out-of-frame rearrangements, and checked the results against IGoR. In a later analysis, hypergeometric tests were used to score TCR-TCR, TCR-HLA and TCR-CMV co-occurrence, with a repertoire-size bias correction applied to TCR pairs. In a later analysis, false discovery rates were estimated by permuting HLA or CMV assignments 20 times. In a later analysis, co-occurring TCRs were grouped with DBSCAN, and TCRdist sequence similarity was added when clustering was performed within HLA-allele-positive subsets. For co-occurrence clustering, repertoires with fewer than 30,000 or more than 120,000 public chains were excluded, along with 5 or 6 repertoires with anomalous nucleotide sharing. The table comes from immuneACCESS by way of TCRdb, which keeps in-frame sequences with V and J called. Part of the clones is missing from these tables; in studies checked, under half for an unresolved V gene and the rest for unknown reasons. V and J calls and clone size are those listed in that table; D and trimming were worked out from the DNA. The sample profile shows about 83,000 clones; just over 70% of them were found once. The ten largest clones represent around 8% of the sample.

Overall study outcomes, separate from this receptor: In a later analysis, TCR association rates were found to vary across HLA loci, with the most associated TCRs seen for DRB1 alleles and the fewest for HLA-C alleles. HLA typing was unavailable for some donors at each locus, so association tests used only the typed subset. When HLA alleles, especially DR and DQ, strongly co-occurred, TCR associations were difficult to assign to individual alleles. At a false discovery rate of 0.05, a later analysis linked approximately 18,000 TCR beta sequences to specific HLA alleles. A later genetic analysis associated a missense DCLRE1C variant with V-gene and J-gene trimming of TCR beta chains, and an independent cohort replicated the association. For the cohort, immune exposure information was limited to CMV serostatus. Compared with the 666-donor mean, donors in an Asian-associated ancestry cluster had fewer N-insertions in productive TCRs, according to a later genetic analysis. Across donors, most TCR sequences were observed very rarely, whereas some public TCRs were present in many individuals. In a later analysis, HLA-associated TCR beta chains showed more clonal expansion and lower generation probabilities than non-associated chains that were equally common. Several of the top co-occurrence clusters appeared to be linked to parvovirus B19, influenza, CMV and Epstein-Barr virus, according to a later analysis. A further reported finding was that TCR beta sequences accurately predicted the HLA-A and HLA-B alleles for most subjects in the first cohort. According to a later analysis, most CMV-associated TCR beta chains appeared to be HLA-restricted, and the HLA associations seemed to be driven largely by CMV exposure. The study gave a list of 150 to 200 TCR beta chains associated with cytomegalovirus. Some IMGT-functional V segments, including TRBV6-2 and TRBV6-3, could not be distinguished by the 87-base-pair reads and were therefore excluded. Because counts were too low, seventeen rarely observed V segments, including chromosome 9 orphons, were left out of the earlier analysis of about 500 of the donors. In both the original and validation cohorts, the classifier was reported to diagnose cytomegalovirus status with high specificity and sensitivity. The authors suggested that the approach could potentially be extended to other disease states and immunological phenotypes. An earlier analysis of 450 to 750 of the donors showed that most TCR beta V segments appeared in productive rearrangements either about 87% or about 30% of the time, which broadly matched IMGT annotations. Linkage disequilibrium might explain the correlated functional status among segregating V segments, but an unknown experimental factor could not be excluded. The presence/absence analyses assumed that sequencing depth was roughly uniform across donors, and that assumption may not be true. Three of the identified cytomegalovirus-associated TCR beta chains were confirmed in vitro to be specific for cytomegalovirus antigens. A cluster of highly shared sequence variants was judged likely to represent a technical artifact of the sequencing pipeline. This cohort had only TCR beta chains sequenced, and the lack of alpha or paired-chain data limited which features could be detected.

The cohort was made up of roughly 670 healthy bone marrow donors. At the time of sampling, every cohort member was nominally healthy, though immune exposures that went unrecorded were likely present. The donor was CMV seronegative and belonged to the group of several hundred seronegative cohort members. Each donor provided a peripheral blood sample, and peripheral blood mononuclear cells were used for TCR beta sequencing. Genomic DNA was extracted from the blood cell samples with the Qiagen DNeasy Blood Extraction Kit. The V and J genes are TRBV6-1 and TRBJ2-1; the best D guess is TRBD2, with 5 bases matching. Specimen: PBMCs. This TCR derives from a man between 60 and 70 years old in good health and CMV-seronegative. The bases read TGTGCCAGCAGTGAATCGAGGGTCCCGAGTTCCTACAATGAGCAGTTCTTC. Its protein is CASSESRVPSSYNEQFF.